The 4 T cell receptor beta chains below come from one sample, sequenced in a study of blood T cells in healthy people across ages. Then a second PCR, running roughly 7 to 11 cycles, was carried out with a sample-barcoded 5' primer and a J-beta primer mix. TCRdb re-called the 5' RACE reads through MiXCR, storing one row per CDR3 protein. In the table there are 550,000 to 800,000 distinct CDR3 sequences, about 34% of which are singletons. Sequencing used blood. Receptor source: a woman of 80 years or more in good health.

As to this clonotype: A read error may explain this, as a much larger clone is one base away. The chain links TRBV10-3 to TRBJ2-5; tentative D call: TRBD1 (6 bases). Germline V CDR1 and CDR2: ENHRY, SYGVKD. V was pared by 0 bases and J by 11 bases, with 19 bases between. This CDR3 contains 15 residues. CDR3 sequence reads: CAISESGQSGNEQYF. As DNA, the CDR3 is TGTGCCATCAGTGAGTCAGGACAGTCGGGGAATGAGCAGTACTTC.

This clonotype was picked up a small number of times. The chain is built from TRBV18 and TRBJ2-2; D remains unclear. Germline-derived CDR1 and CDR2 are KGHSH and LQKENI. Trimming removed 0 bases at V and 2 bases at J, with 7 bases between. The CDR3 consists of 15 residues. For the CDR3, the DNA is TGTGCCAGCTCACCACCGCGGCCCAACACCGGGGAGCTGTTTTTT. Translation: CASSPPRPNTGELFF. Based on the CDR3 plus reference TRBV18 and TRBJ2-2, the full variable domain is NAGVMQNPRHLVRRRGQEARLRCSPMKGHSHVYWYRQLPEEGLKFMVYLQKENIIDESGMPKERFSAEFPKEGPSILRIQQVVRGDSAAYFCASSPPRPNTGELFFGEGSRLTVL.

V is TRBV28 and J is TRBJ1-1; D call uncertain. V lost 6 bases and J 11 bases, leaving 19 bases between the germline ends. Germline V gene data show CDR1 as MDHEN and CDR2 as SYDVKM. This CDR3 is built from 13 residues. The CDR3 nucleotides read TGTGCCAGCAGCTCTGCCCCCCCTAAAGGGGCTTTCTTT. Protein product: CASSSAPPKGAFF.

The chain links TRBV6-2 or TRBV6-3 to TRBJ2-5; D is possibly TRBD2 (6 bases). CDR1 MNHEY and CDR2 SVGEGT come from the germline V gene. The CDR3 has 14 amino acids. V lost 5 bases and J 5 bases, leaving 15 bases between the germline ends. CDR3 nucleotide sequence: TGTGCCAGCAGTAACGGACTACCACGGGAGACCCAGTACTTC. It specifies CASSNGLPRETQYF.